These 18 T cell receptor beta chains were all obtained from the same sample, sequenced in a study of tumor-infiltrating lymphocytes in localized non-small cell lung cancer (dated by TCRdb to 2020 to 2023). The library came from the immunoSEQ multiplex PCR assay. TCRdb re-hosts the immuneACCESS table, in-frame sequences only. Its copies lack some clones; in the studies checked, an unresolved V gene accounts for under half of them, and the cause for the rest is not known. The table for this sample lists 9,500 to 15,000 clones; 80% of them were counted only once. The ten largest clones add up to 10% to 15% of the sample. Sequenced sample: lung tumor tissue. The receptors originated from a human donor with non-small cell lung cancer.

The J gene is TRBJ2-3, the V gene TRBV5-1; D is possibly TRBD1 (5 bases). Germline CDR1 is SGHRS and CDR2 is YFSETQ. The CDR3 has 14 amino acids. Between the trimmed V and J ends, which lost 9 bases and 2 bases, there was a span of 16 bases. The CDR3 DNA follows: TGCGCCACCAAGACAGAGATCAACACAGATACGCAGTATTTT. This gives the protein CATKTEINTDTQYF.

The J gene is TRBJ2-5, the V gene TRBV11-3; D is perhaps TRBD2 (6 bases). In germline, CDR1 is SGHNT, CDR2 YENEEA. The CDR3 has 14 residues. The ends were cut back, 5 bases at V and 4 bases at J, with 14 bases in the middle. CDR3 protein: CASSPSLGGETQYF. The CDR3 coding sequence is TGTGCCAGCAGCCCAAGCCTGGGAGGAGAGACCCAGTACTTC.

The gene calls are TRBV7-2 and TRBJ1-3; D remains ambiguous. The CDR3 has 15 amino acids. Germline V CDR1 and CDR2: SGHTA, FQGNSA. Trimming cost V 1 base and J 0 bases, with 7 bases left between them. The CDR3 here is CASSLENVSGNTIYF. The CDR3 nucleotides are TGTGCCAGCAGCTTAGAGAACGTCTCTGGAAACACCATATATTTT.

A single count supports this clone. V and J are TRBV4-2 and TRBJ2-2; D is possibly TRBD2 (6 bases). The V gene's germline CDR1 is LGHNA and CDR2 YNFKEQ. This CDR3 has 17 amino acids. Between the trimmed V and J ends, which lost 0 bases and 1 base, there was a span of 12 bases. The CDR3, as DNA: TGTGCCAGCAGCCAAGATACCAGGCGGGGGAACACCGGGGAGCTGTTTTTT. Its protein is CASSQDTRRGNTGELFF.

The chain joins TRBV6-4 to TRBJ1-5, with D tentatively TRBD1 (5 bases). V was clipped by 4 bases and J by 7 bases, with 11 bases between them. Per germline, CDR1 MRHNA and CDR2 SNTAGT. The CDR3 runs to 13 residues. The chain's CDR3 is CASSGQPGQPQHF. The CDR3 coding sequence is TGTGCCAGCAGTGGACAGCCAGGACAGCCCCAGCATTTT.

This sequence joins TRBV5-1 and TRBJ1-3; the D gene is possibly TRBD1 (5 bases). This CDR3 comprises 14 residues. V was clipped by 4 bases and J by 3 bases, with 11 bases between them. Looked up from germline, CDR1 is SGHRS and CDR2 is YFSETQ. In DNA, the CDR3 is TGCGCCAGCAGCGGAGGGACGAGTGGAAACACCATATATTTT. This gives the protein CASSGGTSGNTIYF.

The chain employs TRBV27 and TRBJ2-3; the match to TRBD1 covers 7 bases. CDR3 length: 16 residues. V lost 4 bases and J lost 6; bases outside the gene matches: 13. Germline V gives CDR1 MNHEY, CDR2 SMNVEV (reference sequence). This chain's CDR3 is CASSSKKGGVEDTQYF. The CDR3 DNA sequence: TGTGCCAGCAGTTCCAAAAAAGGGGGCGTAGAGGATACGCAGTATTTT.

The V call is TRBV27, the J call TRBJ1-3; TRBD1 might be the D (6 bases). Per the germline V gene, CDR1 is MNHEY and CDR2 is SMNVEV (reference sequence). Trimming cost V 3 bases and J 4 bases, with 10 bases left between them. The CDR3 is 14 amino acids. Here the CDR3 reads CASSFGGPGNTIYF. CDR3 DNA sequence: TGTGCCAGCAGTTTCGGGGGGCCAGGAAACACCATATATTTT.

This clone has only one observation. The chain combines TRBV7-9 with TRBJ1-1, with D tentatively TRBD1 (6 bases). The germline V gene has CDR1 SEHNR and CDR2 FQNEAQ (reference sequence). This CDR3 has 15 amino acids. V was cut by 4 bases and J by 1 base, with 13 bases left in between. The CDR3 region is CASSYYTGTNTEAFF. The CDR3 DNA reads TGTGCCAGCAGCTACTATACAGGGACGAACACTGAAGCTTTCTTT.

CDR3 sequence: CASSYRDTPPNYGYTF. The DNA of the CDR3 is TGTGCCAGCAGTTACAGGGACACCCCTCCTAACTATGGCTACACCTTC. This chain links TRBV6-6 with TRBJ1-2; weak D call: TRBD1 (6 bases). Germline values: CDR1 MNHNY, CDR2 SVGAGI (reference sequence). The CDR3 loop spans 16 amino acids. The germline V and J ends were trimmed by 2 bases and 0 bases, with 13 bases remaining between them.

This chain uses TRBV9 with TRBJ1-2; D is possibly TRBD1 (5 bases). This CDR3 contains 15 residues. In germline, CDR1 is SGDLS, CDR2 YYNGEE. Trimming removed 0 bases from V and 6 bases from J, with 15 bases in between. As DNA, the CDR3 is TGTGCCAGCAGCGTAGAGGTCAGGGCATGGGATGGCTACACCTTC. Translation: CASSVEVRAWDGYTF.

The chain recombines TRBV6-5 with TRBJ1-2; a weak D match, TRBD1 (5 bases). Germline V gene sequence: CDR1 MNHEY, CDR2 SVGAGI. The CDR3 consists of 12 residues. The V end lost 6 bases, the J end lost 8 bases, and 13 bases lay between the germline ends. CDR3: CASRARAGGYTF. DNA for the CDR3: TGTGCCAGCAGGGCCAGGGCCGGCGGCTACACCTTC.

The rearrangement joins TRBV11-1 to TRBJ2-3, with 15 nucleotides matching TRBD2. The CDR3 has 17 residues. CDR1 is SGHAT, CDR2 FQDESV, per germline (reference sequence). V lost 5 bases and J lost 2; bases outside the gene matches: 5. The CDR3, as DNA: TGTGCCAGCAGCCAGGGACTAGCGGGGGGAACCACAGATACGCAGTATTTT. This encodes CASSQGLAGGTTDTQYF.

The rearrangement links TRBV7-9 to TRBJ1-1; no firm D call. From germline, CDR1 is SEHNR and CDR2 FQNEAQ (reference sequence). The CDR3 covers 15 residues. Trimming left V 2 bases short and J 1 base short, with 11 bases between. In DNA form, the CDR3 reads TGTGCCAGCAGCTTATCCTCGGACGGGAACACTGAAGCTTTCTTT. Its translation is CASSLSSDGNTEAFF. The whole variable domain, remainder taken from reference TRBV7-9 and TRBJ1-1, is DTGVSQNPRHKITKRGQNVTFRCDPISEHNRLYWYRQTLGQGPEFLTYFQNEAQLEKSRLLSDRFSAERPKGSFSTLEIQRTEQGDSAMYLCASSLSSDGNTEAFFGQGTRLTVV.

This chain links TRBV18 with TRBJ1-4; no definite D call. CDR3 size: 14 residues. The V end lost 2 bases, the J end lost 4 bases, and 8 bases lay between the germline ends. The germline V gene has CDR1 KGHSH and CDR2 LQKENI. The CDR3 sequence: CASSPRRDNEKLFF. As DNA, the CDR3 is TGTGCCAGCTCACCAAGGAGGGATAATGAAAAACTGTTTTTT.

V is TRBV19 and J is TRBJ1-5; maybe TRBD1 (6 bases). The CDR3 loop spans 13 amino acids. Germline V gives CDR1 LNHDA, CDR2 SQIVND (reference sequence). The V gene lost 7 bases and the J gene lost 5 bases, with 12 bases spanning the gap. The CDR3 here is CASIGGGYQPQHF. The CDR3 DNA is TGTGCCAGTATCGGGGGGGGCTATCAGCCCCAGCATTTT.

As regards this clone: This CDR3 fails to terminate in the conserved phenylalanine or tryptophan, so it likely reflects a read error. The chain joins TRBV18 to TRBJ1-1; 7 bases align to TRBD1. CDR1 and CDR2 from the germline V gene are KGHSH and LQKENI. This CDR3 is 16 amino acids long. V lost 4 bases to trimming and J lost 2 bases; unmatched junction nucleotides: 10. This CDR3 is CASSLSAGTENTEAFL. For the CDR3, the DNA is TGTGCCAGCTCACTTTCCGCCGGGACAGAAAACACTGAAGCTTTCCTT.

A single count supports this clone. V is TRBV30 and J is TRBJ2-7, with 10 bases that match TRBD1. The CDR3 runs to 12 residues. After removal of 8 bases from V and 5 bases from J, the junction contained 6 bases not matched to a gene. Looked up from germline, CDR1 is GTSNPN and CDR2 is SVGIG (reference sequence). The CDR3 DNA follows: TGTGCCGCCCGGGACAGGGGCCACGAGCAGTACTTC. It yields the protein CAARDRGHEQYF.